This TCR beta chain was observed in a study of blood T cells in healthy people across ages. A second PCR of 7 to 11 cycles used a sample-barcoded 5' primer and a J-beta primer mix. MiXCR, run by TCRdb on the 5' RACE reads, gives a single entry per CDR3 protein. The sample contains about 1.6 million distinct CDR3 sequences, about 35% of which appear only once. This clonotype was picked up a small number of times. This receptor was identified in a woman aged 25 to 39 in good health. The sample comprised blood.

DNA for the CDR3: TGTGCCAGCAGCTCGACTAGCGGGAGGCGGAATGAGCAGTTCTTC. It codes for CASSSTSGRRNEQFF. V is TRBV7-2 and J is TRBJ2-1; 13 nucleotides line up with TRBD2. V lost 4 bases to trimming and J lost 7 bases; unmatched junction nucleotides: 4. Germline assignment: CDR1 SGHTA and CDR2 FQGNSA. CDR3 length equals 15 residues.